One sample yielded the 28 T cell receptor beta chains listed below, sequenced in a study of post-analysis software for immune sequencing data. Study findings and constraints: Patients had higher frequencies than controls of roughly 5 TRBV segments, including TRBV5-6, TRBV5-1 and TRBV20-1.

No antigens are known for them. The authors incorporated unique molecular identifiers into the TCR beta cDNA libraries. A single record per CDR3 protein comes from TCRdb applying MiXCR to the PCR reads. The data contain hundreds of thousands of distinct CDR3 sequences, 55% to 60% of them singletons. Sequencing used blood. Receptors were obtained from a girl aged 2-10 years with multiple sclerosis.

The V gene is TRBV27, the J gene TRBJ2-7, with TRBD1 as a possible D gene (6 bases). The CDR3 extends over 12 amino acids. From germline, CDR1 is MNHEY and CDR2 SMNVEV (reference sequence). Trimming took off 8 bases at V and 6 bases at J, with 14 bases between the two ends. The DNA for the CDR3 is TGTGCCAGCTCCTACAGGGCCGGCGAGCAGTACTTC. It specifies CASSYRAGEQYF.

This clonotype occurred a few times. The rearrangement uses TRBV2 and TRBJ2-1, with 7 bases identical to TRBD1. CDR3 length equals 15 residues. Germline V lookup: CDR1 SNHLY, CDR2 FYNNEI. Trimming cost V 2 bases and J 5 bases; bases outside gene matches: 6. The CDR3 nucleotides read TGTGCCAGCAGTGAACTCACAGGGGCCGACAATGAGCAGTTCTTC. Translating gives CASSELTGADNEQFF.

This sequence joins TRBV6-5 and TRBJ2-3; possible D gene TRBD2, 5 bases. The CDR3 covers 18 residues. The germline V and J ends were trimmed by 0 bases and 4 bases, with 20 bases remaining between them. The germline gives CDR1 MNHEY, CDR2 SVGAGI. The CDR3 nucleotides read TGTGCCAGCAGTTACTCGGTCCTAGCCCATGGGGTACCAGATACGCAGTATTTT. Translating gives CASSYSVLAHGVPDTQYF.

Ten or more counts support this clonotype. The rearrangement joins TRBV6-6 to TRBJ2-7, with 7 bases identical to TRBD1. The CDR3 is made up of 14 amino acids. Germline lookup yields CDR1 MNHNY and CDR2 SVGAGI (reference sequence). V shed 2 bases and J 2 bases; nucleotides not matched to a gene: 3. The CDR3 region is CASSYGQGAYEQYF. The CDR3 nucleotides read TGTGCCAGCAGTTACGGTCAGGGGGCCTACGAGCAGTACTTC.

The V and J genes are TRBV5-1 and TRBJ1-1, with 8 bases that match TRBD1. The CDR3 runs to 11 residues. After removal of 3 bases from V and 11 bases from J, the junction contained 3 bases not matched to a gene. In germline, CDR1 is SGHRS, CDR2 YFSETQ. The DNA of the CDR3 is TGCGCCAGCAGCTCTGACAGGGGCGCTTTCTTT. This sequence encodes CASSSDRGAFF.

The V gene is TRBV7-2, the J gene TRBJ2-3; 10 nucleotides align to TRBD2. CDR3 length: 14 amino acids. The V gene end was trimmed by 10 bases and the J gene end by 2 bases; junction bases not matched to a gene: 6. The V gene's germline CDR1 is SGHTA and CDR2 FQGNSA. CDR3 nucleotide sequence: TGTGCCACCCAGCGGGGGGGCCCCACAGATACGCAGTATTTT. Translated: CATQRGGPTDTQYF.

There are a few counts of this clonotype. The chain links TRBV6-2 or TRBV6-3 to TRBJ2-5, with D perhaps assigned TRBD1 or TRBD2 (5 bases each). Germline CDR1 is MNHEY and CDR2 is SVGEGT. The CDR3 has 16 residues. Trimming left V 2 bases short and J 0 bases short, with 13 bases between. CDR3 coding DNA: TGTGCCAGCAGTTACCCCGAGGGGCGAAACCAAGAGACCCAGTACTTC. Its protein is CASSYPEGRNQETQYF.

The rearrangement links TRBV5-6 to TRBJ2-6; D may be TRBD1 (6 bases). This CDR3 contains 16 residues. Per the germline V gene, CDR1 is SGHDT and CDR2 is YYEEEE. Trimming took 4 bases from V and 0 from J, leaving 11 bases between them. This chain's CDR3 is CASSKRQASGANVLTF. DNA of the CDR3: TGTGCCAGCAGCAAACGACAGGCCTCTGGGGCCAACGTCCTGACTTTC.

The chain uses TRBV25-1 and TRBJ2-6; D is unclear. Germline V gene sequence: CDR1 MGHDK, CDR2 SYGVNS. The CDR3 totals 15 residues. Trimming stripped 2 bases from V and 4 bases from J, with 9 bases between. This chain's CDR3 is CASSEPPPGANVLTF. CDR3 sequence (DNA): TGTGCCAGCAGTGAACCCCCACCGGGGGCCAACGTCCTGACTTTC. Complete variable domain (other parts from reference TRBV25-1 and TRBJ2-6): EADIYQTPRYLVIGTGKKITLECSQTMGHDKMYWYQQDPGMELHLIHYSYGVNSTEKGDLSSESTVSRIRTEHFPLTLESARPSHTSQYLCASSEPPPGANVLTFGAGSRLTVL.

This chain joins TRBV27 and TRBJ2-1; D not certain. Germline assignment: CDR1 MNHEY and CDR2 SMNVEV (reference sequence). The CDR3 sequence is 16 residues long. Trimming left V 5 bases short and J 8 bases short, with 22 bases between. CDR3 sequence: CASSAERELRVDEQFF. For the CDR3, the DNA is TGTGCCAGCAGTGCCGAGCGCGAGTTAAGGGTCGATGAGCAGTTCTTC.

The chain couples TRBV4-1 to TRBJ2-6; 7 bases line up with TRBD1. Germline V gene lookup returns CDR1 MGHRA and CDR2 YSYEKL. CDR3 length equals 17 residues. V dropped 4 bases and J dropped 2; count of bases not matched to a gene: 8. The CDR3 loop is CASSPTGSTPGANVLTF. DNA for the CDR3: TGCGCCAGCAGCCCGACAGGGTCCACCCCTGGGGCCAACGTCCTGACTTTC.

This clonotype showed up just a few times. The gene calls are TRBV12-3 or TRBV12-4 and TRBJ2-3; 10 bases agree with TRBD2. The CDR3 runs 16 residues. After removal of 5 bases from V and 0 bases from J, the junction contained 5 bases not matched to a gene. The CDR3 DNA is TGTGCCAGCAGTCCCTGGACTAGCGGTAGCACAGATACGCAGTATTTT. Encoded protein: CASSPWTSGSTDTQYF.

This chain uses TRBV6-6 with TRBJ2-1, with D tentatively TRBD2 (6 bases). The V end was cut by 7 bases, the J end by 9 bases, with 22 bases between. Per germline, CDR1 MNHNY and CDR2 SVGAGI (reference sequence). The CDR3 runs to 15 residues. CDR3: CASTHRETIPPEQFF. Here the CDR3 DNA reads TGTGCCAGCACCCACCGGGAGACCATTCCCCCTGAGCAGTTCTTC.

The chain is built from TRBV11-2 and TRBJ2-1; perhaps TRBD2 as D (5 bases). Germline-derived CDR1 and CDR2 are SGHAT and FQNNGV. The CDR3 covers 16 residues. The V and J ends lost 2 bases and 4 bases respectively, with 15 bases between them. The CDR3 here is CASSLLSSTTYNEQFF. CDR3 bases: TGTGCCAGCAGCTTACTTTCTAGCACTACGTACAATGAGCAGTTCTTC.

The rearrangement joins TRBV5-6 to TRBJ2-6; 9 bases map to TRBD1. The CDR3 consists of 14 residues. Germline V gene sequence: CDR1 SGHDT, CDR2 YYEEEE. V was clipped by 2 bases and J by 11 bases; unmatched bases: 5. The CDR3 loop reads CASSLGTGRDVLTF. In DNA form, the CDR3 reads TGTGCCAGCAGCTTAGGGACAGGGAGAGACGTCCTGACTTTC.

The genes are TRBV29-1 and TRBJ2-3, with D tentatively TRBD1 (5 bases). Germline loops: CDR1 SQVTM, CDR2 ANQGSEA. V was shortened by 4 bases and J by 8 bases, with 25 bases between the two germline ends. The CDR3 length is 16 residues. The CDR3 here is CSVGPLQTSQQGTQYF. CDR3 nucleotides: TGCAGCGTTGGTCCCCTTCAGACAAGTCAGCAGGGTACGCAGTATTTT.

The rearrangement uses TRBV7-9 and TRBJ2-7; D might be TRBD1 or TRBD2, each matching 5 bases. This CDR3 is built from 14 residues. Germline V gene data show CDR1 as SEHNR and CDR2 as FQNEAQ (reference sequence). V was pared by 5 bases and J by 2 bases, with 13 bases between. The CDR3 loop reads CASSPVGVTYEQYF. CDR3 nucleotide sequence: TGTGCCAGCAGCCCCGTGGGGGTTACCTACGAGCAGTACTTC.

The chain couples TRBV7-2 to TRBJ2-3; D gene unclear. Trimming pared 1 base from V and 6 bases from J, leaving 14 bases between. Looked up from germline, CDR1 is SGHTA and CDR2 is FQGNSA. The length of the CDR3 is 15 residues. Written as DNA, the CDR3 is TGTGCCAGCAGCTTAGAACCCCTGCCCCGGGATACGCAGTATTTT. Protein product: CASSLEPLPRDTQYF.

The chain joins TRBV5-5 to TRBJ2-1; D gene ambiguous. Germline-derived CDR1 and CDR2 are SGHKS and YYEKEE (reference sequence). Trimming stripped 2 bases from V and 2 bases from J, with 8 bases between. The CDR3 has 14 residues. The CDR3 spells CASSLGSTYNEQFF. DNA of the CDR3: TGTGCCAGCAGCTTAGGCAGCACCTACAATGAGCAGTTCTTC.

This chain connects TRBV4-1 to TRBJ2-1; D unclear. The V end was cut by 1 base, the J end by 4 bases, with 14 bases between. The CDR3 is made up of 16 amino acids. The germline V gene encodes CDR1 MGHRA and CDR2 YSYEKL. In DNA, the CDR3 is TGCGCCAGCAGCCAAGGTGACCCTATCTCGTACAATGAGCAGTTCTTC. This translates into CASSQGDPISYNEQFF.

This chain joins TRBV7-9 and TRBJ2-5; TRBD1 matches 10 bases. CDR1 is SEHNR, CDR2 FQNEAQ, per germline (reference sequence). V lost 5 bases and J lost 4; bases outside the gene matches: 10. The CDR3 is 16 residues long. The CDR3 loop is CASSPGARTGGETQYF. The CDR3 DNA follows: TGTGCCAGCAGCCCCGGGGCCCGGACAGGGGGAGAGACCCAGTACTTC. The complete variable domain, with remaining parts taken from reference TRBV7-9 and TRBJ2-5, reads DTGVSQNPRHKITKRGQNVTFRCDPISEHNRLYWYRQTLGQGPEFLTYFQNEAQLEKSRLLSDRFSAERPKGSFSTLEIQRTEQGDSAMYLCASSPGARTGGETQYFGPGTRLLVL.

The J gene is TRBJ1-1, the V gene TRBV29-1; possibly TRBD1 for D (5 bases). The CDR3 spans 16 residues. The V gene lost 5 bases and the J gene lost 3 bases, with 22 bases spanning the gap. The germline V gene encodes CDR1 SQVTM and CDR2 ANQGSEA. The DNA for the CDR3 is TGCAGCGTTTCTGGGGGTCCAGCGAGCCGAGACACTGAAGCTTTCTTT. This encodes CSVSGGPASRDTEAFF.

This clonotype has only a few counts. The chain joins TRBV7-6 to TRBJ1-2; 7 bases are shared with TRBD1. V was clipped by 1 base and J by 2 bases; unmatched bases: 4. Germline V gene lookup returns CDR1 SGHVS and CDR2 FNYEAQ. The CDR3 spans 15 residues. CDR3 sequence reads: CASSLGDRRNYGYTF. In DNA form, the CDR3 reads TGTGCCAGCAGCTTAGGGGACAGAAGAAACTATGGCTACACCTTC.

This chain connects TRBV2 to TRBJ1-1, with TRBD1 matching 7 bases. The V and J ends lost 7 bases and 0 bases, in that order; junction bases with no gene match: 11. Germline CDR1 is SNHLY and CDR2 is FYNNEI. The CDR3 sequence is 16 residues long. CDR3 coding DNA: TGTGCCAGCAAGGACAGGTCGTGGGGCTTGAACACTGAAGCTTTCTTT. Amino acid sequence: CASKDRSWGLNTEAFF.

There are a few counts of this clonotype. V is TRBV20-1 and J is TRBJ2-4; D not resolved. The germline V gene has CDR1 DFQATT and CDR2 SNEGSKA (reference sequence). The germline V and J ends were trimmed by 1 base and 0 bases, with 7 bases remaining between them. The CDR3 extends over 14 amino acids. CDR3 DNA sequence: TGCAGTGCTAGAGGCAGTGAAGCCAAAAACATTCAGTACTTC. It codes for CSARGSEAKNIQYF.

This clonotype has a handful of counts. The CDR3 loop is CSALGLEETQYF. The DNA for the CDR3 is TGCAGTGCACTGGGACTAGAAGAGACCCAGTACTTC. This rearrangement joins TRBV20-1 to TRBJ2-5; 8 bases align to TRBD2. Trimming cost V 6 bases and J 3 bases; bases outside gene matches: 3. CDR1 and CDR2 (germline): DFQATT, SNEGSKA (reference sequence). This CDR3 has 12 residues.

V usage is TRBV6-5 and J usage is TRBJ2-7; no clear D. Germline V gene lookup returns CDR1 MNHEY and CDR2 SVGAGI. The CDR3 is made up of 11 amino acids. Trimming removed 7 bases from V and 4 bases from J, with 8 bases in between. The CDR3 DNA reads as TGTGCCAGCAAGAAGGGTTACGAGCAGTACTTC. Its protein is CASKKGYEQYF.

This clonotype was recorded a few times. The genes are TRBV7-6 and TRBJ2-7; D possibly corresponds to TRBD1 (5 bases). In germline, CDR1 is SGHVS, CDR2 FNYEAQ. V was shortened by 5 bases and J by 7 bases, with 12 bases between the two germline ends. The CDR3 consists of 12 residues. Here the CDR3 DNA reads TGTGCCAGCAGCAATAGGGGTGGGGAGCAGTACTTC. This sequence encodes CASSNRGGEQYF. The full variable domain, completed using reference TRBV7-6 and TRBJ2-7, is GAGVSQSPRYKVTKRGQDVALRCDPISGHVSLYWYRQALGQGPEFLTYFNYEAQQDKSGLPNDRFSAERPEGSISTLTIQRTEQRDSAMYRCASSNRGGEQYFGPGTRLTVT.